This TCR beta chain comes out of a study of shared clonotypes between healthy human individuals. From germline, CDR1 is KGHSH and CDR2 LQKENI. V lost 2 bases and J 7 bases, leaving 9 bases between the germline ends. The length of the CDR3 is 13 residues. A deep-level run was used for the assay. TCRdb keeps only in-frame clones here, not all; method: immunoSEQ multiplex PCR. The repertoire includes some 380,000 clones, just over 95% of them detected once, and approximately 0.32% sits in the top ten. Study observations and caveats: At large depth, rarefaction still showed sorted-subset sequencing to be incomplete. The study sampled only blood, and tissue repertoires likely differ. Naive CD4 clonotype sharing across a few donors was approximately 5%.

Concerning this clone itself: The antigen is undetermined.

This receptor was taken from a man younger than 45 in good health. The chain carries TRBV18 and TRBJ1-5; D remains ambiguous. Sample: memory CD8+ T cells sorted from blood. As for subset: CD45RO+ cells pooled with CCR7-negative TemRA cells. CDR3: CASSPNGYQPQHF. Here the CDR3 DNA reads TGTGCCAGCTCACCAAATGGGTACCAGCCCCAGCATTTT.